One and the same sample provided the 31 T cell receptor beta chains below, sequenced in a study of vaccination effects on CD4 cells after COVID-19. The antigens these receptors bind are not known. Subsequent to less than twelve days of culture, CD4+ T cells were isolated. The participants, recipients of two vaccine doses, got either BNT162b2 or mRNA-1273. Data came from immunoSEQ multiplex PCR; TCRdb stores just in-frame clones and leaves some out. This sample has fewer than 55,000 clones, with about three quarters found just once. Source: CD4+ T cells from PBMCs cultured without peptide, taken after COVID-19 vaccination. The receptors derive from a human donor who received a COVID-19 vaccine.

The chain is built from TRBV11-2 and TRBJ1-3; D remains ambiguous. CDR1 is SGHAT, CDR2 FQNNGV, per germline. With 7 bases removed from V and 0 bases from J, the gap between germline ends came to 19 bases. CDR3 length equals 17 residues. CDR3 in amino acids: CASIRGQELYSGNTIYF. CDR3 coding DNA: TGTGCCAGCATCAGAGGTCAGGAGCTATACTCTGGAAACACCATATATTTT.

The chain joins TRBV5-5 to TRBJ2-7; 7 positions match TRBD1. V lost 3 bases and J lost 3; bases outside the gene matches: 9. Germline CDR1 is SGHKS and CDR2 is YYEKEE (reference sequence). This CDR3 region has 15 residues. The CDR3 coding sequence is TGTGCCAGCAGCTCAGCCGGGACAGTCGTCTACGAGCAGTACTTC. The encoded protein is CASSSAGTVVYEQYF. Together with reference TRBV5-5 and TRBJ2-7, the CDR3 gives the full variable domain: DAGVTQSPTHLIKTRGQQVTLRCSPISGHKSVSWYQQVLGQGPQFIFQYYEKEERGRGNFPDRFSARQFPNYSSELNVNALLLGDSALYLCASSSAGTVVYEQYFGPGTRLTVT.

The V gene is TRBV5-1, the J gene TRBJ2-2; the D gene is possibly TRBD2 (5 bases). Trimming took off 3 bases at V and 1 base at J, with 13 bases between the two ends. Germline CDR1 is SGHRS and CDR2 is YFSETQ. The CDR3 extends over 16 amino acids. CDR3 DNA sequence: TGCGCCAGCAGCTCCCCTGTTCGGGGGAACACCGGGGAGCTGTTTTTT. Residues: CASSSPVRGNTGELFF.

V is TRBV7-9 and J is TRBJ2-3, with TRBD2 matching 8 bases. J lost 2 bases, V lost 3 bases, and 4 bases had no gene match. The CDR3 totals 15 residues. Per the germline V gene, CDR1 is SEHNR and CDR2 is FQNEAQ (reference sequence). CDR3 nucleotides: TGTGCCAGCAGCTTTCGGGGGGGAGTCACAGATACGCAGTATTTT. Its protein is CASSFRGGVTDTQYF.

The V gene is TRBV7-6, the J gene TRBJ1-6; D perhaps matches TRBD1 (6 bases). This CDR3 is built from 16 residues. The V and J ends lost 5 bases and 8 bases respectively, with 19 bases between them. Germline CDR1 and CDR2: SGHVS and FNYEAQ. CDR3 loop: CASSPNRVLSYSPLHF. Written as DNA, the CDR3 is TGTGCCAGCAGCCCAAACAGGGTTTTGTCTTATTCACCCCTCCACTTT.

The CDR3: CASSFSVSYEQYF. The DNA of the CDR3 is TGTGCCAGTAGTTTTTCGGTATCCTACGAGCAGTACTTC. The rearrangement joins TRBV19 to TRBJ2-7, with unresolved D. Germline V gives CDR1 LNHDA, CDR2 SQIVND (reference sequence). This CDR3 region has 13 residues. V gave up 5 bases and J gave up 1 base, with 9 bases separating them.

The chain couples TRBV18 to TRBJ1-5, with D possibly matching TRBD1 (5 bases). The CDR3 runs 14 residues. Germline CDR1 reads KGHSH; CDR2 reads LQKENI. The V end lost 3 bases, the J end lost 7 bases, and 13 bases lay between the germline ends. In DNA, the CDR3 is TGTGCCAGCTCACCGGATCGTCAGGGCCAGCCCCAGCATTTT. This encodes CASSPDRQGQPQHF.

This clone turned up a few times. V is TRBV6-5 and J is TRBJ1-3, with 7 nucleotides matching TRBD1. V trimming: 6 bases; J trimming: 0 bases; junction bases outside the gene matches: 5. This CDR3 contains 15 residues. Germline V gives CDR1 MNHEY, CDR2 SVGAGI. The CDR3 DNA reads TGTGCCAGCAGGACAGGGACAAGCTCTGGAAACACCATATATTTT. This codes for CASRTGTSSGNTIYF.

The chain is built from TRBV19 and TRBJ2-3; possibly TRBD2 for D (6 bases). Between the trimmed V and J ends, which lost 10 bases and 2 bases, there was a span of 13 bases. Germline V gives CDR1 LNHDA, CDR2 SQIVND (reference sequence). The CDR3 extends over 13 amino acids. CDR3 loop: CATNAGYTDTQYF. The CDR3 region has the DNA TGTGCCACAAATGCGGGGTACACAGATACGCAGTATTTT.

CDR3 nucleotide sequence: TGTGCCAGCTCACCGGATGATGTCTCACCCCTCCACTTT. Amino acid sequence: CASSPDDVSPLHF. The chain carries TRBV18 and TRBJ1-6; no definite D call. V lost 3 bases and J 10 bases, leaving 10 bases between the germline ends. The CDR3 totals 13 residues. Germline V CDR1 and CDR2: KGHSH, LQKENI.

The genes are TRBV6-1 and TRBJ2-7; 7 positions agree with TRBD1. Unmatched junction bases numbered 6, after V lost 3 bases and J lost 4 bases. The CDR3 loop spans 14 amino acids. The germline gives CDR1 MNHNS, CDR2 SASEGT. CDR3 DNA: TGTGCCAGCAGTGATATCGACAGGGCGTACGAGCAGTACTTC. Amino acids: CASSDIDRAYEQYF.

J is TRBJ1-1 and V is TRBV7-9; no clear D gene. Germline V gene sequence: CDR1 SEHNR, CDR2 FQNEAQ (reference sequence). The CDR3 is made up of 17 amino acids. V lost 2 bases and J 0 bases, leaving 16 bases between the germline ends. CDR3 in amino acids: CASSLNQIGRMNTEAFF. The CDR3 nucleotides are TGTGCCAGCAGCTTAAATCAGATTGGTAGAATGAACACTGAAGCTTTCTTT. The full variable domain, its missing parts supplied by reference TRBV7-9 and TRBJ1-1, is DTGVSQNPRHKITKRGQNVTFRCDPISEHNRLYWYRQTLGQGPEFLTYFQNEAQLEKSRLLSDRFSAERPKGSFSTLEIQRTEQGDSAMYLCASSLNQIGRMNTEAFFGQGTRLTVV.

The chain uses TRBV6-5 and TRBJ1-1, with D uncertain. The CDR3 consists of 14 residues. V was trimmed by 0 bases and J by 3 bases, leaving 8 bases between them. Looked up from germline, CDR1 is MNHEY and CDR2 is SVGAGI. CDR3 nucleotides: TGTGCCAGCAGTTACTCTAGCAAGTACACTGAAGCTTTCTTT. This sequence encodes CASSYSSKYTEAFF.

The V call is TRBV10-1, the J call TRBJ1-4; tentatively, D is TRBD1 (5 bases). Germline CDR1 reads WNHNN; CDR2 reads SYGVQD (reference sequence). The CDR3 contains 16 residues. V dropped 3 bases and J dropped 3 bases, with 14 bases sitting between them. CDR3 sequence reads: CASSDPAGGANEKLFF. The DNA for the CDR3 is TGCGCCAGCAGTGACCCCGCGGGGGGGGCTAATGAAAAACTGTTTTTT.

J is TRBJ2-7 and V is TRBV5-1; D may be TRBD2 (6 bases). The CDR3 is 13 residues long. Between the trimmed V and J ends, which lost 2 bases and 3 bases, there was a span of 9 bases. The germline V gene has CDR1 SGHRS and CDR2 YFSETQ. The CDR3 reads CASSFGGFYEQYF. The CDR3, as DNA: TGCGCCAGCAGCTTCGGGGGTTTCTACGAGCAGTACTTC.

The chain's CDR3 is CASSSGPVGEQYF. The CDR3 nucleotides read TGTGCCAGCAGTTCCGGTCCTGTTGGAGAGCAGTACTTC. The rearrangement joins TRBV2 to TRBJ2-7; D call uncertain. The germline V and J ends were trimmed by 5 bases and 7 bases, with 15 bases remaining between them. Per germline, CDR1 SNHLY and CDR2 FYNNEI. This CDR3 comprises 13 residues.

The chain joins TRBV19 to TRBJ1-6; 8 bases align to TRBD1. Unmatched junction bases numbered 7, after V lost 6 bases and J lost 9 bases. Germline V gives CDR1 LNHDA, CDR2 SQIVND (reference sequence). CDR3 length equals 14 residues. The CDR3 DNA follows: TGTGCCAGTAGGGAACAGGGGGAGGCTTCACCCCTCCACTTT. Translation gives CASREQGEASPLHF.

The CDR3 protein is CASSPRTGRQETQYF. In nucleotides, the CDR3 is TGTGCCAGTAGTCCAAGGACAGGGCGCCAAGAGACCCAGTACTTC. The chain couples TRBV19 to TRBJ2-5, with 8 bases that match TRBD1. With 5 bases clipped from V and 1 base from J, the junction kept 6 bases outside the gene matches. In germline, CDR1 is LNHDA, CDR2 SQIVND (reference sequence). This CDR3 has 15 residues.

This clone was counted only a few times. The gene calls are TRBV6-5 and TRBJ2-7; 9 bases fit TRBD2. V trimming: 8 bases; J trimming: 5 bases; junction bases outside the gene matches: 13. The CDR3 length is 15 residues. CDR1 and CDR2 from the germline V gene are MNHEY and SVGAGI. The CDR3: CASGSSGSGKDEQYF. CDR3 sequence (DNA): TGTGCCAGCGGGAGTAGCGGGAGCGGGAAAGACGAGCAGTACTTC.

The chain recombines TRBV4-1 with TRBJ1-2, with D possibly TRBD1 on 5 matching bases. The germline gives CDR1 MGHRA, CDR2 YSYEKL. This CDR3 has 14 amino acids. V lost 4 bases to trimming and J lost 4 bases, with 13 bases between them. The chain's CDR3 is CASSRGQLVYGYTF. CDR3 nucleotide sequence: TGCGCCAGCAGCCGCGGACAATTAGTCTATGGCTACACCTTC.

This chain links TRBV12-3 or TRBV12-4 with TRBJ2-3; D is unclear. This CDR3 spans 13 amino acids. The ends were cut back, 6 bases at V and 2 bases at J, with 9 bases in the middle. This chain's CDR3 is CASRWGTTDTQYF. DNA of the CDR3: TGTGCCAGCAGATGGGGTACCACAGATACGCAGTATTTT.

The V and J genes are TRBV18 and TRBJ1-4, with D perhaps TRBD1 (5 bases). This CDR3 region has 15 residues. With 3 bases removed from V and 8 bases from J, the gap between germline ends came to 16 bases. Germline values: CDR1 KGHSH, CDR2 LQKENI. The CDR3 sequence is CASSPRGRVEEKLFF. The CDR3 region has the DNA TGTGCCAGCTCACCCCGGGGCAGGGTCGAAGAAAAACTGTTTTTT. The full variable domain, rest sourced from reference TRBV18 and TRBJ1-4, is NAGVMQNPRHLVRRRGQEARLRCSPMKGHSHVYWYRQLPEEGLKFMVYLQKENIIDESGMPKERFSAEFPKEGPSILRIQQVVRGDSAAYFCASSPRGRVEEKLFFGSGTQLSVL.

The V gene is TRBV19, the J gene TRBJ1-3, with D unclear. The germline gives CDR1 LNHDA, CDR2 SQIVND (reference sequence). The CDR3 runs to 12 residues. Trimming cost V 4 bases and J 16 bases, with 17 bases left between them. CDR3 loop: CASSTGVQVSYF. CDR3 nucleotide sequence: TGTGCCAGTAGTACCGGGGTTCAGGTCTCGTATTTT.

The genes are TRBV12-3 or TRBV12-4 and TRBJ1-5, with D hard to call. V was trimmed by 0 bases and J by 7 bases, leaving 7 bases between them. This CDR3 spans 13 amino acids. This CDR3 reads CASSLAGDQPQHF. The CDR3 nucleotides are TGTGCCAGCAGTTTAGCGGGTGACCAGCCCCAGCATTTT.

V is TRBV12-3 or TRBV12-4 and J is TRBJ1-2; 8 nucleotides agree with TRBD1. CDR3 size: 13 residues. V shed 5 bases and J 8 bases; nucleotides not matched to a gene: 7. This CDR3 reads CASSQQGVEGYTF. DNA of the CDR3: TGTGCCAGCAGTCAACAGGGGGTAGAGGGCTACACCTTC.

V is TRBV3-1 (or the pseudogene TRBV3-2) and J is TRBJ1-6; the match to TRBD1 covers 11 bases. CDR1 is LGHDT, CDR2 YNNKEL, per germline (reference sequence). The CDR3 is made up of 15 amino acids. The V and J ends lost 4 bases and 7 bases, in that order; junction bases with no gene match: 3. CDR3 region: CASSPGTGGNSPLHF. The CDR3 DNA is TGTGCCAGCAGCCCCGGGACAGGGGGAAATTCACCCCTCCACTTT.

This clone was picked up one time. In nucleotides, the CDR3 is TGTGCCAGCAGCTTAGGGCAGGGAGGACTGAATAGCAATCAGCCCCAGCATTTT. As protein: CASSLGQGGLNSNQPQHF. V and J are TRBV7-6 and TRBJ1-5; tentatively, D is TRBD1 (5 bases). The CDR3 has 18 residues. The V gene's germline CDR1 is SGHVS and CDR2 FNYEAQ. V gave up 1 base and J gave up 0 bases, with 16 bases separating them.

The J gene is TRBJ2-5, the V gene TRBV29-1; TRBD2 aligns across 9 bases. V shed 7 bases and J 6 bases; nucleotides not matched to a gene: 12. CDR1 SQVTM and CDR2 ANQGSEA come from the germline V gene. The CDR3 has 14 amino acids. CDR3 DNA: TGCAGCGGGTCAGTCCTAGCGGGACGGAAGACCCAGTACTTC. It encodes CSGSVLAGRKTQYF.

The genes are TRBV29-1 and TRBJ2-7; D may be TRBD2 (6 bases). The CDR3 loop spans 11 amino acids. Germline V gene data show CDR1 as SQVTM and CDR2 as ANQGSEA. V dropped 4 bases and J dropped 6 bases, with 10 bases sitting between them. The CDR3: CSVGDFGEQYF. The CDR3 DNA reads as TGCAGCGTTGGGGACTTCGGCGAGCAGTACTTC.

The V gene is TRBV18, the J gene TRBJ2-7; D tentatively reads TRBD1 or TRBD2 (5 bases each). The ends were cut back, 6 bases at V and 0 bases at J, with 9 bases in the middle. Germline CDR1 KGHSH, CDR2 LQKENI. This CDR3 is 13 amino acids long. DNA for the CDR3: TGTGCCAGCTCCGGGACGGCCTCCTACGAGCAGTACTTC. It yields the protein CASSGTASYEQYF. Based on the CDR3 plus reference TRBV18 and TRBJ2-7, the full variable domain is NAGVMQNPRHLVRRRGQEARLRCSPMKGHSHVYWYRQLPEEGLKFMVYLQKENIIDESGMPKERFSAEFPKEGPSILRIQQVVRGDSAAYFCASSGTASYEQYFGPGTRLTVT.

The chain is built from TRBV13 and TRBJ2-7, with TRBD1 matching over 7 bases. After removal of 5 bases from V and 4 bases from J, the junction contained 14 bases not matched to a gene. The CDR3 runs 16 residues. CDR1 and CDR2 from the germline V gene are PRHDT and FYEKMQ (reference sequence). As DNA, the CDR3 is TGTGCCAGCAGCGGTTCAATCGGGACAGATACTTACGAGCAGTACTTC. Protein product: CASSGSIGTDTYEQYF.